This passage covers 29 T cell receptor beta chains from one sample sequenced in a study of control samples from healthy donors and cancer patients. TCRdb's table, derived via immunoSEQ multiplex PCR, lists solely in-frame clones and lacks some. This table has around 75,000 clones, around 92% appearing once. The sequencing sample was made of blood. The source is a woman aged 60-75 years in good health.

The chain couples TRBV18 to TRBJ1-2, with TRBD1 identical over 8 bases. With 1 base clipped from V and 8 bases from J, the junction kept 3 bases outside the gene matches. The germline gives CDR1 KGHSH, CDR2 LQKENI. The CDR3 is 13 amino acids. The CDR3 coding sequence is TGTGCCAGCTCACCACGGACAGGGCAGGGCTACACCTTC. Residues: CASSPRTGQGYTF.

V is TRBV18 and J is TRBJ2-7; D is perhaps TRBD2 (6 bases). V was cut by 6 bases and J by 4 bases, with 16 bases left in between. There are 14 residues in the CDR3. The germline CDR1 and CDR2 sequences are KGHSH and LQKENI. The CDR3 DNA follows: TGTGCCAGCTCTATGGCGGGGTCTGAATACGAGCAGTACTTC. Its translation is CASSMAGSEYEQYF.

The CDR3 spells CAISLPRGQGGNYGYTF. The CDR3 DNA follows: TGTGCCATCAGTCTTCCTCGGGGGCAGGGTGGAAACTATGGCTACACCTTC. The rearrangement uses TRBV10-3 and TRBJ1-2, with a weak D call TRBD1 (6 bases). The germline V gene encodes CDR1 ENHRY and CDR2 SYGVKD. V was shortened by 5 bases and J by 2 bases, with 21 bases between the two germline ends. CDR3 size: 17 residues.

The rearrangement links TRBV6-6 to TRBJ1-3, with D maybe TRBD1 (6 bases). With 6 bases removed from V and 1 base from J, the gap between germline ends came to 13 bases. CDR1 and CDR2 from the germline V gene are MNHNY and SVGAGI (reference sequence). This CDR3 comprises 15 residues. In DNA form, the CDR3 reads TGTGCCAGCAGCTATCCAGGGGTTTCTGGAAACACCATATATTTT. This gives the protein CASSYPGVSGNTIYF.

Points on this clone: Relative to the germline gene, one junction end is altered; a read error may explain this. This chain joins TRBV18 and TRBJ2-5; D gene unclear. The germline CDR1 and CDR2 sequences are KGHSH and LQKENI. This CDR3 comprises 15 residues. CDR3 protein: CASSPLSQNQGTQYF. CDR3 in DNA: TGTGCCAGCTCACCGCTTAGCCAGAACCAAGGGACCCAGTACTTC.

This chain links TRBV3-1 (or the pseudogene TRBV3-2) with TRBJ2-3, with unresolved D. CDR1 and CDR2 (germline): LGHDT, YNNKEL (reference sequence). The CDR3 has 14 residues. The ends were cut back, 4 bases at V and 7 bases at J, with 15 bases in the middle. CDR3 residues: CASSRQRLPHTQYF. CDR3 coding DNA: TGTGCCAGCAGCCGCCAGAGACTCCCACATACGCAGTATTTT.

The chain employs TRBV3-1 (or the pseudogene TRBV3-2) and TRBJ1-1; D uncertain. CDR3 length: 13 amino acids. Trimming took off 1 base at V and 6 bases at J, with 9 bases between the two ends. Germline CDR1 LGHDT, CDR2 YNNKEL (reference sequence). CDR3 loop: CASSQAILSEAFF. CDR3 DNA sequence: TGTGCCAGCAGCCAAGCCATACTCTCTGAAGCTTTCTTT.

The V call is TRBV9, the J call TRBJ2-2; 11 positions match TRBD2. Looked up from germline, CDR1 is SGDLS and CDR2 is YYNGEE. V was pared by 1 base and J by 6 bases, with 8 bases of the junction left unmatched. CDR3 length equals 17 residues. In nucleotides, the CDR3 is TGTGCCAGCAGCGTATTAGCGGGAGGGCCTTGGCCCGGGGAGCTGTTTTTT. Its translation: CASSVLAGGPWPGELFF.

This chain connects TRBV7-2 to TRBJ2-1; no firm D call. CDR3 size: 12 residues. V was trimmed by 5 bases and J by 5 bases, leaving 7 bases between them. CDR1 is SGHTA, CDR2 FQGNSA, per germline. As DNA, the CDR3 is TGTGCCAGCAGCAAGCATAACAATGAGCAGTTCTTC. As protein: CASSKHNNEQFF.

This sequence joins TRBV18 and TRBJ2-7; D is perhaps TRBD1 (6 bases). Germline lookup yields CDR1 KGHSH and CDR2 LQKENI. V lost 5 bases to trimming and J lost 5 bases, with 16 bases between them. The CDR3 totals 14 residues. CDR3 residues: CASSSQTGSDEQYF. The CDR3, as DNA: TGTGCCAGCTCATCTCAGACAGGTTCGGACGAGCAGTACTTC. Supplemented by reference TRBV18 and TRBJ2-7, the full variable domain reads NAGVMQNPRHLVRRRGQEARLRCSPMKGHSHVYWYRQLPEEGLKFMVYLQKENIIDESGMPKERFSAEFPKEGPSILRIQQVVRGDSAAYFCASSSQTGSDEQYFGPGTRLTVT.

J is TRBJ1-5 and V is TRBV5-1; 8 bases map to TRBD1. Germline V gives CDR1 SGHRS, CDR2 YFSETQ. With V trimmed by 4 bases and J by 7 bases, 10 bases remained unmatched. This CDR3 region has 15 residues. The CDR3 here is CASSQADRVDQPQHF. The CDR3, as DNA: TGCGCCAGCAGCCAAGCGGACAGGGTAGACCAGCCCCAGCATTTT.

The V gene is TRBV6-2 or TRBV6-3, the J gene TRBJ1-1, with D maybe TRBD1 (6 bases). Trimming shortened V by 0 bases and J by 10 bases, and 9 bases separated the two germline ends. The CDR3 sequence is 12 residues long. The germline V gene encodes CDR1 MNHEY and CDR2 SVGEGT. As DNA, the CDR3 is TGTGCCAGCAGTTACTCCGGGGGGCGAGCTTTCTTT. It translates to CASSYSGGRAFF.

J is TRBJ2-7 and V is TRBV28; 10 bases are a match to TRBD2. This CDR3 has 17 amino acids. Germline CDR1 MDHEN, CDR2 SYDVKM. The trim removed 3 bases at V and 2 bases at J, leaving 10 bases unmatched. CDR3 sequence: CASSFRGSSGSPYEQYF. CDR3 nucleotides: TGTGCCAGCAGTTTTAGAGGTTCTAGCGGGAGTCCCTACGAGCAGTACTTC. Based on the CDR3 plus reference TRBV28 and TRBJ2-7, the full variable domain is DVKVTQSSRYLVKRTGEKVFLECVQDMDHENMFWYRQDPGLGLRLIYFSYDVKMKEKGDIPEGYSVSREKKERFSLILESASTNQTSMYLCASSFRGSSGSPYEQYFGPGTRLTVT.

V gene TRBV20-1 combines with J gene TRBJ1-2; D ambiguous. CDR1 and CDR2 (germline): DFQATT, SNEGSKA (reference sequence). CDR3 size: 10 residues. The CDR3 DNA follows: TGCAGGTGGGGTTCGGAAGGCTACACCTTC. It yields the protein CRWGSEGYTF.

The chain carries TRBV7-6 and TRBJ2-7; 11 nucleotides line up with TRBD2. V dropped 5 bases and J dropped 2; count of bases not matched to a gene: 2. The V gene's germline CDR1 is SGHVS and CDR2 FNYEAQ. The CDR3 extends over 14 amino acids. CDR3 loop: CASSGSGGAYEQYF. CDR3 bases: TGTGCCAGCAGCGGTAGCGGGGGGGCCTACGAGCAGTACTTC.

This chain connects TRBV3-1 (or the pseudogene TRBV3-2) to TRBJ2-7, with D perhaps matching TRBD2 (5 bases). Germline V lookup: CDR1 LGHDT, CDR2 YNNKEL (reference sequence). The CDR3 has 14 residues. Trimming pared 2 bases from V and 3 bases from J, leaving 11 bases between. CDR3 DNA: TGTGCCAGCAGCCAATCGAGGGCCCACTACGAGCAGTACTTC. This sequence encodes CASSQSRAHYEQYF.

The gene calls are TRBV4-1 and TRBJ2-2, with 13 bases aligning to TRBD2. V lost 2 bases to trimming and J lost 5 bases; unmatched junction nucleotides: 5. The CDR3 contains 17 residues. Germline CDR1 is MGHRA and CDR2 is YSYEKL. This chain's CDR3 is CASSQLGLAGVTGELFF. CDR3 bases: TGCGCCAGCAGCCAACTTGGACTAGCGGGAGTGACCGGGGAGCTGTTTTTT.

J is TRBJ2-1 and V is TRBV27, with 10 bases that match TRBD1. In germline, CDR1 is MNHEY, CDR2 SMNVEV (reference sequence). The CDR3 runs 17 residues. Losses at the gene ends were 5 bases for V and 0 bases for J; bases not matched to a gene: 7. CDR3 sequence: CASSPGQGDPSYNEQFF. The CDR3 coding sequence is TGTGCCAGCAGTCCAGGACAGGGGGACCCCTCCTACAATGAGCAGTTCTTC.

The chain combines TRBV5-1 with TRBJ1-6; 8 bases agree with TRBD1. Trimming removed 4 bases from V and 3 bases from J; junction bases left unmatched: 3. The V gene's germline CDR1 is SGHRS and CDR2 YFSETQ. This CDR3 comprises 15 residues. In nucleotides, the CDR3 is TGCGCCAGCAGCGACACAGGGGGCTATAATTCACCCCTCCACTTT. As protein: CASSDTGGYNSPLHF. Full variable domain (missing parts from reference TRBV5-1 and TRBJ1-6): KAGVTQTPRYLIKTRGQQVTLSCSPISGHRSVSWYQQTPGQGLQFLFEYFSETQRNKGNFPGRFSGRQFSNSRSEMNVSTLELGDSALYLCASSDTGGYNSPLHFGNGTRLTVT.

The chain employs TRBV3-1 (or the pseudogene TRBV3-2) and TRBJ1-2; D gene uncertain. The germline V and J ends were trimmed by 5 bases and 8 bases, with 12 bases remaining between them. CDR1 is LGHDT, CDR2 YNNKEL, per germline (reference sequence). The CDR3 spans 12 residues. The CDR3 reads CASSSGLRGYTF. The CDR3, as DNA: TGTGCCAGCAGCTCGGGTCTGAGGGGCTACACCTTC.

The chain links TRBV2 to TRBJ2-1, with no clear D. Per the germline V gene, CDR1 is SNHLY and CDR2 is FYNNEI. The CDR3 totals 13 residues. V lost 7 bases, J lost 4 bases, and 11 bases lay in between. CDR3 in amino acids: CASTDQTYNEQFF. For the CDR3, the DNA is TGTGCCAGCACCGACCAGACATACAATGAGCAGTTCTTC. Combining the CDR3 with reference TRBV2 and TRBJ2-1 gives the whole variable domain EPEVTQTPSHQVTQMGQEVILRCVPISNHLYFYWYRQILGQKVEFLVSFYNNEISEKSEIFDDQFSVERPDGSNFTLKIRSTKLEDSAMYFCASTDQTYNEQFFGPGTRLTVL.

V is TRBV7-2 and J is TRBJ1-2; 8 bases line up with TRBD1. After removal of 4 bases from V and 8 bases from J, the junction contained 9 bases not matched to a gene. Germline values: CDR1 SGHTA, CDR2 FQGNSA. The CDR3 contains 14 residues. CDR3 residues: CASSSYRQGLGYTF. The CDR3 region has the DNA TGTGCCAGCAGCTCATATAGACAGGGGCTCGGCTACACCTTC.

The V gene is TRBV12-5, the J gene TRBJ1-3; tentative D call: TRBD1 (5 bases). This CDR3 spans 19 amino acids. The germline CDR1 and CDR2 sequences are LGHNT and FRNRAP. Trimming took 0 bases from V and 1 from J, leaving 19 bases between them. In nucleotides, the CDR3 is TGTGCTAGTGGTTTGGTACAATCACAGGCGGTAAGGTCTGGAAACACCATATATTTT. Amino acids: CASGLVQSQAVRSGNTIYF.

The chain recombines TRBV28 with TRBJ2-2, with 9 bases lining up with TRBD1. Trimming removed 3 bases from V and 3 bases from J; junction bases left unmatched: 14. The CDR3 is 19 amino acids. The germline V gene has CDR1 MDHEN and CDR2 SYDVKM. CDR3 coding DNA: TGTGCCAGCAGTTTCCCCGGGACAGGGCCAAGTTACCACACCGGGGAGCTGTTTTTT. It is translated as CASSFPGTGPSYHTGELFF. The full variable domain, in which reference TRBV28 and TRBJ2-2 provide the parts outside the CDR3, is DVKVTQSSRYLVKRTGEKVFLECVQDMDHENMFWYRQDPGLGLRLIYFSYDVKMKEKGDIPEGYSVSREKKERFSLILESASTNQTSMYLCASSFPGTGPSYHTGELFFGEGSRLTVL.

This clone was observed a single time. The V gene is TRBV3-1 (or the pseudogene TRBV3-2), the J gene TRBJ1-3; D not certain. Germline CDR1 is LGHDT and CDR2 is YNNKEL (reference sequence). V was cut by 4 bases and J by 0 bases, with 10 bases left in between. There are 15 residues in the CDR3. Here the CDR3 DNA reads TGTGCCAGCAGCCCCGGGCCTAACTCTGGAAACACCATATATTTT. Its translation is CASSPGPNSGNTIYF.

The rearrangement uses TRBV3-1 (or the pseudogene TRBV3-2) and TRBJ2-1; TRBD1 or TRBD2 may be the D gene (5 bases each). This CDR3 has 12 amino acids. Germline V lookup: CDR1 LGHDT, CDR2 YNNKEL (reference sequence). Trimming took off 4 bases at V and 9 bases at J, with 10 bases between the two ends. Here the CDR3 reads CASSRGSGEQFF. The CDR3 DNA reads TGTGCCAGCAGCCGGGGGAGCGGTGAGCAGTTCTTC.

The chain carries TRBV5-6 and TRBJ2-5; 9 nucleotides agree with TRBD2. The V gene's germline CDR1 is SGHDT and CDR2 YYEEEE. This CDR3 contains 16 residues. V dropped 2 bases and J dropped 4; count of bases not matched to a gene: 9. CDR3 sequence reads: CASSFHSGSSTETQYF. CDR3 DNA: TGTGCCAGCAGCTTTCATAGCGGGAGCTCGACAGAGACCCAGTACTTC.

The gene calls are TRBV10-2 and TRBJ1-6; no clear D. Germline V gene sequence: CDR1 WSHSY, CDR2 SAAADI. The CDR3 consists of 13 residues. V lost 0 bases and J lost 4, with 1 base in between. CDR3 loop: CASSESYNSPLHF. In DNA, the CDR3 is TGCGCCAGCAGTGAGTCATATAATTCACCCCTCCACTTT.

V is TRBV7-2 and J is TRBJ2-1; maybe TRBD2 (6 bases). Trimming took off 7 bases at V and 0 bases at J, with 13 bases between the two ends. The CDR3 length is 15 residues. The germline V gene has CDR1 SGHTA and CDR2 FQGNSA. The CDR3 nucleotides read TGTGCCAGCACCCCCGGGGGAAGCTCCTACAATGAGCAGTTCTTC. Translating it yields CASTPGGSSYNEQFF. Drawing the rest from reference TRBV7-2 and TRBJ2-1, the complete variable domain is GAGVSQSPSNKVTEKGKDVELRCDPISGHTALYWYRQSLGQGLEFLIYFQGNSAPDKSGLPSDRFSAERTGGSVSTLTIQRTQQEDSAVYLCASTPGGSSYNEQFFGPGTRLTVL.